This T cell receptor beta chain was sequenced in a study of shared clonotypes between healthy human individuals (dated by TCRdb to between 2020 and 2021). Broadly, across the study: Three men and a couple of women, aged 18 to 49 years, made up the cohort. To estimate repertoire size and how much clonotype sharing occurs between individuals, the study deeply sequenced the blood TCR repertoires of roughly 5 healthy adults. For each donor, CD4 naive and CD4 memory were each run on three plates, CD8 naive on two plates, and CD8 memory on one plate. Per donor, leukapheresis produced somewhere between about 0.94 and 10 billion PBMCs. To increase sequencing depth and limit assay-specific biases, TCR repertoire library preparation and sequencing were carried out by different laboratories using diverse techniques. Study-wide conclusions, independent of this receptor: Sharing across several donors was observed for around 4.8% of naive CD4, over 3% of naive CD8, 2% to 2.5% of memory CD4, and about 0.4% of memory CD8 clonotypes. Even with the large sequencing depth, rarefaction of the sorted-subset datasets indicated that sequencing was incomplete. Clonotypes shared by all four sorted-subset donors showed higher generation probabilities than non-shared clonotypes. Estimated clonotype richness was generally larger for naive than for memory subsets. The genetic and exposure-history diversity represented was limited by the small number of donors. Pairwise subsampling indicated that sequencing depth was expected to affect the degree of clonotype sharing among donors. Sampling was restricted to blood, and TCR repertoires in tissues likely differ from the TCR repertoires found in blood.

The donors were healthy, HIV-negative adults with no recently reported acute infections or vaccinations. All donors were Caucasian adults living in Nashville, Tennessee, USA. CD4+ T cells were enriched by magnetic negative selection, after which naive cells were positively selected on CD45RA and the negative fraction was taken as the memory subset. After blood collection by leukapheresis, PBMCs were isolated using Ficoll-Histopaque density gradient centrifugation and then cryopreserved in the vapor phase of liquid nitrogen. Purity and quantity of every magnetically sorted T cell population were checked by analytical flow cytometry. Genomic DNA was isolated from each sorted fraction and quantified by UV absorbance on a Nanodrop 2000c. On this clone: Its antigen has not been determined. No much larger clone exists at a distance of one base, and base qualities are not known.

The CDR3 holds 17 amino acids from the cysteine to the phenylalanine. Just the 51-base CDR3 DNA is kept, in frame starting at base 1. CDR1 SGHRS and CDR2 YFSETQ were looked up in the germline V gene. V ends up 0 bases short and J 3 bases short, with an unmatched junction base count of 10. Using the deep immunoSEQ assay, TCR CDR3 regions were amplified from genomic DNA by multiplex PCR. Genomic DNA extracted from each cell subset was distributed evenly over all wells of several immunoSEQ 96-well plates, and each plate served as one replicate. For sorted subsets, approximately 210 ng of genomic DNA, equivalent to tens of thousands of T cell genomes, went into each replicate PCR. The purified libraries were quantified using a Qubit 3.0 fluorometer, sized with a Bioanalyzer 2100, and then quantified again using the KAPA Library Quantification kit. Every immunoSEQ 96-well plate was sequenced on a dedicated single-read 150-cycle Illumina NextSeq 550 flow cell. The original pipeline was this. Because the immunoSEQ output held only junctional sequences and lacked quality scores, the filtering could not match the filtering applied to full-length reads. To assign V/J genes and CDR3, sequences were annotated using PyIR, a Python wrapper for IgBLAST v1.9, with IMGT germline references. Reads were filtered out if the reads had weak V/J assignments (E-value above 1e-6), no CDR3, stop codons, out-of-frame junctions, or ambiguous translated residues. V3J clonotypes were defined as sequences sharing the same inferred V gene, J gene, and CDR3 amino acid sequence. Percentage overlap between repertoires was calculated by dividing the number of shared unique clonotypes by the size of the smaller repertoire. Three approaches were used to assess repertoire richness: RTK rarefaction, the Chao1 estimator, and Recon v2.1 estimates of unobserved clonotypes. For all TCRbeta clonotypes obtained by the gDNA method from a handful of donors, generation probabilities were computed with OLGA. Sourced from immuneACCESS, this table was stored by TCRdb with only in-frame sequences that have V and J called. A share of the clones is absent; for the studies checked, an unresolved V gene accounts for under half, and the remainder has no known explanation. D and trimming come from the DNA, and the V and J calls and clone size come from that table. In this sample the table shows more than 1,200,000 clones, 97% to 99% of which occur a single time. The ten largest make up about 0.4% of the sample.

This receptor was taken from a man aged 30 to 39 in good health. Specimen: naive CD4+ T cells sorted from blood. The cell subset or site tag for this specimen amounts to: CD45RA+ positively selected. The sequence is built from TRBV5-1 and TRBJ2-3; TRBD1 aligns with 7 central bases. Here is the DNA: TGCGCCAGCAGCTTGGGGGGCTCATGGGGACAGACAGATACGCAGTATTTT. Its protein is CASSLGGSWGQTDTQYF.